This TCR beta chain was sequenced for a study of blood T cell repertoires in COVID-19. Study-wide context: The United States, Italy and Spain provided the acute and convalescent COVID-19 samples. PBMCs, B-cell-depleted T cells, or T cells provided the cDNA or gDNA that made up the material.

Source study methods: Scientists estimated how many nucleated cells there were by amplifying reference gene primers. The data were produced by immunoSEQ multiplex PCR, yet TCRdb's version contains in-frame clones alone and is incomplete. Clonal size and the V and J genes are those of that table, whereas D and trimming came from the DNA. Of about 270,000 clones listed, around nine tenths are singletons. The CDR3 spans 14 residues. Germline V lookup: CDR1 SGHTS, CDR2 YDEGEE. The trim removed 1 base at V and 4 bases at J, leaving 4 bases unmatched. The chain couples TRBV5-8 to TRBJ2-7, with 8 positions matching TRBD2. The clonotype comes from a man in his forties with active or convalescent COVID-19. The specimen sequenced was peripheral blood. CDR3 sequence reads: CASSLKREKYEQYF. DNA for the CDR3: TGTGCCAGCAGCTTGAAGCGGGAGAAATACGAGCAGTACTTC.